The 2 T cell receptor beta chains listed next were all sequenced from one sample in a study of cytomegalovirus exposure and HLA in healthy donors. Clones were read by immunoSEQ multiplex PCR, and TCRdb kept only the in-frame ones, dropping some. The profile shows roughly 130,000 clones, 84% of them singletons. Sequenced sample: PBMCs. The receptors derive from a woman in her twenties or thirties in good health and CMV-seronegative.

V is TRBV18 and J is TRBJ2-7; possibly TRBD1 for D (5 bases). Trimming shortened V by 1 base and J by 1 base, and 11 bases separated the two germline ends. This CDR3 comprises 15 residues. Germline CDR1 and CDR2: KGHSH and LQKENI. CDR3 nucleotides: TGTGCCAGCTCACCACGGCAGGGTGCGTCCTACGAGCAGTACTTC. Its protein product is CASSPRQGASYEQYF. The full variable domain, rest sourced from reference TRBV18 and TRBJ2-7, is NAGVMQNPRHLVRRRGQEARLRCSPMKGHSHVYWYRQLPEEGLKFMVYLQKENIIDESGMPKERFSAEFPKEGPSILRIQQVVRGDSAAYFCASSPRQGASYEQYFGPGTRLTVT.

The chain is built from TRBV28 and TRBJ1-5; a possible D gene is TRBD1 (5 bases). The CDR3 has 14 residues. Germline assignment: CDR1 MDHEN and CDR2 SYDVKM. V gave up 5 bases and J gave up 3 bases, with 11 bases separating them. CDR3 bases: TGTGCCAGCAGTAGCTCAGGGCCCAATCAGCCCCAGCATTTT. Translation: CASSSSGPNQPQHF.